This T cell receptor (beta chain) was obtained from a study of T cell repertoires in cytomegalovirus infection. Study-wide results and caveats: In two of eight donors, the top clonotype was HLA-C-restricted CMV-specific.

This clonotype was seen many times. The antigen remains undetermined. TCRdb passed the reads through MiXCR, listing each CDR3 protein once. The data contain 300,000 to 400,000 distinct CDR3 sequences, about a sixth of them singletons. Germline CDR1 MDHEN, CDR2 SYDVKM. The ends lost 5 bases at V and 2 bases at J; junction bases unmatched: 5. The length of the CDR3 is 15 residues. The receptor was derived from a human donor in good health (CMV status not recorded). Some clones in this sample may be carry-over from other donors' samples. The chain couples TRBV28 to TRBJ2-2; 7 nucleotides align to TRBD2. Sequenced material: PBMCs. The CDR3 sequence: CASSPRDYNTGELFF. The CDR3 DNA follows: TGTGCCAGCAGTCCCCGGGACTACAACACCGGGGAGCTGTTTTTT.